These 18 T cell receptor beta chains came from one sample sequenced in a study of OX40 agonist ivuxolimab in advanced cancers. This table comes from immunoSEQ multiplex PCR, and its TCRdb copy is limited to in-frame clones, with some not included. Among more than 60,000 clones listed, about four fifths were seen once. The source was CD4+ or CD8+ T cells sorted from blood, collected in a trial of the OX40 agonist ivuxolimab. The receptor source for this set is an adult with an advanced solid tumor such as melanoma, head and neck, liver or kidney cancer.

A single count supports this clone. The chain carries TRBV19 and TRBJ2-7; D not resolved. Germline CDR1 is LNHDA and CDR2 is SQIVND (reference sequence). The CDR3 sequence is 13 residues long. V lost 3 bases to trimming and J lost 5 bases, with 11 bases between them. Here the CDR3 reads CASSIRVNHEQYF. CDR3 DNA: TGTGCCAGTAGTATTAGGGTAAACCACGAGCAGTACTTC. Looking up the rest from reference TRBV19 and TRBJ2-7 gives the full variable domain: DGGITQSPKYLFRKEGQNVTLSCEQNLNHDAMYWYRQDPGQGLRLIYYSQIVNDFQKGDIAEGYSVSREKKESFPLTVTSAQKNPTAFYLCASSIRVNHEQYFGPGTRLTVT.

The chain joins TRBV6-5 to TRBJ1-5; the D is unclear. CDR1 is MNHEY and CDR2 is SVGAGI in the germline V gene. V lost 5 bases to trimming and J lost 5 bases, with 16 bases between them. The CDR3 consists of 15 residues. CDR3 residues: CASSRSRLRYQPQHF. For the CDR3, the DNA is TGTGCCAGCAGTCGCAGTCGGCTTAGGTATCAGCCCCAGCATTTT.

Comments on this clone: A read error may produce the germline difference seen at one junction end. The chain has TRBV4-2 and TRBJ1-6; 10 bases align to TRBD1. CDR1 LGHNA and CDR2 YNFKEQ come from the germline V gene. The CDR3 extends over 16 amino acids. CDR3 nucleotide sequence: TGTGCCGGCAGCCAAGGGGCTGACAGGGGGCGATCACCCCTCCACTTT. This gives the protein CAGSQGADRGRSPLHF.

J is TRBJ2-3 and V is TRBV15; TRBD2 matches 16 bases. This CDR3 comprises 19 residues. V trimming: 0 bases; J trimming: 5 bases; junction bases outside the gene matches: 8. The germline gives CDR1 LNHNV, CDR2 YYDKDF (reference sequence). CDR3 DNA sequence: TGTGCCACCAGCAGAGATCCGGGACTAGCGGGGGGGCCTGGAGATACGCAGTATTTT. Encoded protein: CATSRDPGLAGGPGDTQYF.

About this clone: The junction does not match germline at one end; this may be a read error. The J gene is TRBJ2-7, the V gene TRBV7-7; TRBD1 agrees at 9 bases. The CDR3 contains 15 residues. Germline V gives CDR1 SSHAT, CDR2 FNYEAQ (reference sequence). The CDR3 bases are TGTGCTAGCAGCCCCCTCGGGGGACAGGGCTACGAGCAGTACTTC. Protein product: CASSPLGGQGYEQYF.

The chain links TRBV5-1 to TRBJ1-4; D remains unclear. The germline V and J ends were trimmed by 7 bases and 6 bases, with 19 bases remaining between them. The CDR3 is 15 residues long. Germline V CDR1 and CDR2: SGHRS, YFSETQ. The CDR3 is CASCPAGGYYEKLFF. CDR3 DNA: TGCGCCAGCTGCCCCGCCGGAGGATATTATGAAAAACTGTTTTTT.

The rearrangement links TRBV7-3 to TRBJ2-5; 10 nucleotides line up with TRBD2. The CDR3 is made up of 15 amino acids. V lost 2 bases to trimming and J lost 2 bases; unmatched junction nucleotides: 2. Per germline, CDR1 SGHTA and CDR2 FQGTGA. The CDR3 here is CASSLRAGGQETQYF. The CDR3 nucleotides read TGTGCCAGCAGCTTACGAGCGGGGGGGCAAGAGACCCAGTACTTC.

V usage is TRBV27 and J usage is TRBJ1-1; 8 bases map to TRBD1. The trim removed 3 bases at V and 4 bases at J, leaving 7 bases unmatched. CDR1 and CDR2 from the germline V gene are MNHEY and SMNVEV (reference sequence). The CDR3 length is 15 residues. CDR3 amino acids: CASSLSLQGGTEAFF. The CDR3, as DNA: TGTGCCAGCAGTTTGTCCTTACAGGGGGGCACTGAAGCTTTCTTT.

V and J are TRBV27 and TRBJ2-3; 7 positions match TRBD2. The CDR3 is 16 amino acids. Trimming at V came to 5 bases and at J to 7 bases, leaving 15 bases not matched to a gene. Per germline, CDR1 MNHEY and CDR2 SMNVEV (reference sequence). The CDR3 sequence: CASSGLTSRRPNTQYF. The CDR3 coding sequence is TGTGCCAGCAGTGGATTGACTAGCCGCCGACCAAATACGCAGTATTTT.

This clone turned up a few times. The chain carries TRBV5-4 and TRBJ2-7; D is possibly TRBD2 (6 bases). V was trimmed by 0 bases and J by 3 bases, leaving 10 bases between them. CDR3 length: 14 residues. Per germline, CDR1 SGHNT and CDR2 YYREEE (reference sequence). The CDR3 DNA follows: TGTGCCAGCAGCTTGGAGGAGGGGTACTACGAGCAGTACTTC. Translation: CASSLEEGYYEQYF.

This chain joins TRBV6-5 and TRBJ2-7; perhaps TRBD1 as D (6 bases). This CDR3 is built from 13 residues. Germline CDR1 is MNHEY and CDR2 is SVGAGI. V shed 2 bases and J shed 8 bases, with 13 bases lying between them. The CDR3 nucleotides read TGTGCCAGCAGTTACCCCGGGACATCCCAGCAGTACTTC. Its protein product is CASSYPGTSQQYF.

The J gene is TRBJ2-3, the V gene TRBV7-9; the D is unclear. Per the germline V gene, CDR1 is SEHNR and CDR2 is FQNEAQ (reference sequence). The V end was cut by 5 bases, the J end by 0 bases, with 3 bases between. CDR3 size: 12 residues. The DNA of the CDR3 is TGTGCCAGCAGCAGAAGCACAGATACGCAGTATTTT. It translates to CASSRSTDTQYF.

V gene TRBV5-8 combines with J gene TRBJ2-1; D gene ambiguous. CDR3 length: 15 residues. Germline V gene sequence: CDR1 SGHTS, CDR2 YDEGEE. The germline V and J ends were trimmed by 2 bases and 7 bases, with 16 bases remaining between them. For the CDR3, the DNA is TGTGCCAGCAGCTTTGGATCGACCCCCGGGAATGAGCAGTTCTTC. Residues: CASSFGSTPGNEQFF.

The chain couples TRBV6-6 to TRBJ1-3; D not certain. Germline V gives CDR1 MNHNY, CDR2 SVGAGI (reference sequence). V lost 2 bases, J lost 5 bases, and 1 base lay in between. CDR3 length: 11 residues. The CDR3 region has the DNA TGTGCCAGCAGTTACAGAAACACCATATATTTT. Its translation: CASSYRNTIYF.

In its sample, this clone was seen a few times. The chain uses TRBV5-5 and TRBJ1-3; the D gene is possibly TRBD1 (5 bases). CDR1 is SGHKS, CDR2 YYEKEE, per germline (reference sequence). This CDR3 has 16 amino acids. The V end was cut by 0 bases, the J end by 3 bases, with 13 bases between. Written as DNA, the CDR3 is TGTGCCAGCAGCTTGGAGGGGACTCTTAGTGGAAACACCATATATTTT. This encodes CASSLEGTLSGNTIYF.

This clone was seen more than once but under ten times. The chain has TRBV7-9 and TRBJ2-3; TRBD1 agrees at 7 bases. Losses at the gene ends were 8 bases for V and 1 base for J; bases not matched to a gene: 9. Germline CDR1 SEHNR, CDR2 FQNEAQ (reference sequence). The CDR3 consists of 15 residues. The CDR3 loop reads CASCLGGQGTDTQYF. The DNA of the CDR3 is TGTGCCAGCTGCCTGGGTGGACAGGGCACAGATACGCAGTATTTT. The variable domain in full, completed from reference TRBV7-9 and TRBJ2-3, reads DTGVSQNPRHKITKRGQNVTFRCDPISEHNRLYWYRQTLGQGPEFLTYFQNEAQLEKSRLLSDRFSAERPKGSFSTLEIQRTEQGDSAMYLCASCLGGQGTDTQYFGPGTRLTVL.

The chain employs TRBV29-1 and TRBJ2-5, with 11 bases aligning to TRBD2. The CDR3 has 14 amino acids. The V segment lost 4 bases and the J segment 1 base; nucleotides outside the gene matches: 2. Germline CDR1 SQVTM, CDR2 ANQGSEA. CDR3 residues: CSVGGLAVQETQYF. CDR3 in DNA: TGCAGCGTTGGGGGACTAGCGGTCCAAGAGACCCAGTACTTC.

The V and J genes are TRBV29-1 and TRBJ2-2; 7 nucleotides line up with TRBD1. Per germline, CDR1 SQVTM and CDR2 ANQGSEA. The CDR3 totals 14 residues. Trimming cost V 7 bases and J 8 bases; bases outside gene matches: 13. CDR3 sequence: CSAQLGTAQGELFF. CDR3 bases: TGCAGCGCCCAACTAGGGACAGCCCAAGGGGAGCTGTTTTTT.